Sequencing of this TCR beta chain was carried out in a study of CD8 T cells in Susac syndrome. With random hexamers, reverse transcription was performed on about 0.5 to 1 ug of RNA. One entry per CDR3 protein, called by TCRdb with MiXCR from the immunoSEQ multiplex PCR reads. The sample has about 120,000 distinct CDR3 sequences; around 90% are singletons. The CDR3 is 17 residues long. Trimming took off 1 base at V and 9 bases at J, with 24 bases between the two ends. The chain couples TRBV12-3 or TRBV12-4 to TRBJ1-1; D perhaps matches TRBD1 (6 bases). The sequence was collected from a human donor in good health. Input material: CD4+ T cells from PBMCs. Here the CDR3 DNA reads TGTGCCAGCAGTTTAGTCGGGGGCGCCTCTGGGGTCCGGAAAGCTTTCTTT. Protein: CASSLVGGASGVRKAFF.